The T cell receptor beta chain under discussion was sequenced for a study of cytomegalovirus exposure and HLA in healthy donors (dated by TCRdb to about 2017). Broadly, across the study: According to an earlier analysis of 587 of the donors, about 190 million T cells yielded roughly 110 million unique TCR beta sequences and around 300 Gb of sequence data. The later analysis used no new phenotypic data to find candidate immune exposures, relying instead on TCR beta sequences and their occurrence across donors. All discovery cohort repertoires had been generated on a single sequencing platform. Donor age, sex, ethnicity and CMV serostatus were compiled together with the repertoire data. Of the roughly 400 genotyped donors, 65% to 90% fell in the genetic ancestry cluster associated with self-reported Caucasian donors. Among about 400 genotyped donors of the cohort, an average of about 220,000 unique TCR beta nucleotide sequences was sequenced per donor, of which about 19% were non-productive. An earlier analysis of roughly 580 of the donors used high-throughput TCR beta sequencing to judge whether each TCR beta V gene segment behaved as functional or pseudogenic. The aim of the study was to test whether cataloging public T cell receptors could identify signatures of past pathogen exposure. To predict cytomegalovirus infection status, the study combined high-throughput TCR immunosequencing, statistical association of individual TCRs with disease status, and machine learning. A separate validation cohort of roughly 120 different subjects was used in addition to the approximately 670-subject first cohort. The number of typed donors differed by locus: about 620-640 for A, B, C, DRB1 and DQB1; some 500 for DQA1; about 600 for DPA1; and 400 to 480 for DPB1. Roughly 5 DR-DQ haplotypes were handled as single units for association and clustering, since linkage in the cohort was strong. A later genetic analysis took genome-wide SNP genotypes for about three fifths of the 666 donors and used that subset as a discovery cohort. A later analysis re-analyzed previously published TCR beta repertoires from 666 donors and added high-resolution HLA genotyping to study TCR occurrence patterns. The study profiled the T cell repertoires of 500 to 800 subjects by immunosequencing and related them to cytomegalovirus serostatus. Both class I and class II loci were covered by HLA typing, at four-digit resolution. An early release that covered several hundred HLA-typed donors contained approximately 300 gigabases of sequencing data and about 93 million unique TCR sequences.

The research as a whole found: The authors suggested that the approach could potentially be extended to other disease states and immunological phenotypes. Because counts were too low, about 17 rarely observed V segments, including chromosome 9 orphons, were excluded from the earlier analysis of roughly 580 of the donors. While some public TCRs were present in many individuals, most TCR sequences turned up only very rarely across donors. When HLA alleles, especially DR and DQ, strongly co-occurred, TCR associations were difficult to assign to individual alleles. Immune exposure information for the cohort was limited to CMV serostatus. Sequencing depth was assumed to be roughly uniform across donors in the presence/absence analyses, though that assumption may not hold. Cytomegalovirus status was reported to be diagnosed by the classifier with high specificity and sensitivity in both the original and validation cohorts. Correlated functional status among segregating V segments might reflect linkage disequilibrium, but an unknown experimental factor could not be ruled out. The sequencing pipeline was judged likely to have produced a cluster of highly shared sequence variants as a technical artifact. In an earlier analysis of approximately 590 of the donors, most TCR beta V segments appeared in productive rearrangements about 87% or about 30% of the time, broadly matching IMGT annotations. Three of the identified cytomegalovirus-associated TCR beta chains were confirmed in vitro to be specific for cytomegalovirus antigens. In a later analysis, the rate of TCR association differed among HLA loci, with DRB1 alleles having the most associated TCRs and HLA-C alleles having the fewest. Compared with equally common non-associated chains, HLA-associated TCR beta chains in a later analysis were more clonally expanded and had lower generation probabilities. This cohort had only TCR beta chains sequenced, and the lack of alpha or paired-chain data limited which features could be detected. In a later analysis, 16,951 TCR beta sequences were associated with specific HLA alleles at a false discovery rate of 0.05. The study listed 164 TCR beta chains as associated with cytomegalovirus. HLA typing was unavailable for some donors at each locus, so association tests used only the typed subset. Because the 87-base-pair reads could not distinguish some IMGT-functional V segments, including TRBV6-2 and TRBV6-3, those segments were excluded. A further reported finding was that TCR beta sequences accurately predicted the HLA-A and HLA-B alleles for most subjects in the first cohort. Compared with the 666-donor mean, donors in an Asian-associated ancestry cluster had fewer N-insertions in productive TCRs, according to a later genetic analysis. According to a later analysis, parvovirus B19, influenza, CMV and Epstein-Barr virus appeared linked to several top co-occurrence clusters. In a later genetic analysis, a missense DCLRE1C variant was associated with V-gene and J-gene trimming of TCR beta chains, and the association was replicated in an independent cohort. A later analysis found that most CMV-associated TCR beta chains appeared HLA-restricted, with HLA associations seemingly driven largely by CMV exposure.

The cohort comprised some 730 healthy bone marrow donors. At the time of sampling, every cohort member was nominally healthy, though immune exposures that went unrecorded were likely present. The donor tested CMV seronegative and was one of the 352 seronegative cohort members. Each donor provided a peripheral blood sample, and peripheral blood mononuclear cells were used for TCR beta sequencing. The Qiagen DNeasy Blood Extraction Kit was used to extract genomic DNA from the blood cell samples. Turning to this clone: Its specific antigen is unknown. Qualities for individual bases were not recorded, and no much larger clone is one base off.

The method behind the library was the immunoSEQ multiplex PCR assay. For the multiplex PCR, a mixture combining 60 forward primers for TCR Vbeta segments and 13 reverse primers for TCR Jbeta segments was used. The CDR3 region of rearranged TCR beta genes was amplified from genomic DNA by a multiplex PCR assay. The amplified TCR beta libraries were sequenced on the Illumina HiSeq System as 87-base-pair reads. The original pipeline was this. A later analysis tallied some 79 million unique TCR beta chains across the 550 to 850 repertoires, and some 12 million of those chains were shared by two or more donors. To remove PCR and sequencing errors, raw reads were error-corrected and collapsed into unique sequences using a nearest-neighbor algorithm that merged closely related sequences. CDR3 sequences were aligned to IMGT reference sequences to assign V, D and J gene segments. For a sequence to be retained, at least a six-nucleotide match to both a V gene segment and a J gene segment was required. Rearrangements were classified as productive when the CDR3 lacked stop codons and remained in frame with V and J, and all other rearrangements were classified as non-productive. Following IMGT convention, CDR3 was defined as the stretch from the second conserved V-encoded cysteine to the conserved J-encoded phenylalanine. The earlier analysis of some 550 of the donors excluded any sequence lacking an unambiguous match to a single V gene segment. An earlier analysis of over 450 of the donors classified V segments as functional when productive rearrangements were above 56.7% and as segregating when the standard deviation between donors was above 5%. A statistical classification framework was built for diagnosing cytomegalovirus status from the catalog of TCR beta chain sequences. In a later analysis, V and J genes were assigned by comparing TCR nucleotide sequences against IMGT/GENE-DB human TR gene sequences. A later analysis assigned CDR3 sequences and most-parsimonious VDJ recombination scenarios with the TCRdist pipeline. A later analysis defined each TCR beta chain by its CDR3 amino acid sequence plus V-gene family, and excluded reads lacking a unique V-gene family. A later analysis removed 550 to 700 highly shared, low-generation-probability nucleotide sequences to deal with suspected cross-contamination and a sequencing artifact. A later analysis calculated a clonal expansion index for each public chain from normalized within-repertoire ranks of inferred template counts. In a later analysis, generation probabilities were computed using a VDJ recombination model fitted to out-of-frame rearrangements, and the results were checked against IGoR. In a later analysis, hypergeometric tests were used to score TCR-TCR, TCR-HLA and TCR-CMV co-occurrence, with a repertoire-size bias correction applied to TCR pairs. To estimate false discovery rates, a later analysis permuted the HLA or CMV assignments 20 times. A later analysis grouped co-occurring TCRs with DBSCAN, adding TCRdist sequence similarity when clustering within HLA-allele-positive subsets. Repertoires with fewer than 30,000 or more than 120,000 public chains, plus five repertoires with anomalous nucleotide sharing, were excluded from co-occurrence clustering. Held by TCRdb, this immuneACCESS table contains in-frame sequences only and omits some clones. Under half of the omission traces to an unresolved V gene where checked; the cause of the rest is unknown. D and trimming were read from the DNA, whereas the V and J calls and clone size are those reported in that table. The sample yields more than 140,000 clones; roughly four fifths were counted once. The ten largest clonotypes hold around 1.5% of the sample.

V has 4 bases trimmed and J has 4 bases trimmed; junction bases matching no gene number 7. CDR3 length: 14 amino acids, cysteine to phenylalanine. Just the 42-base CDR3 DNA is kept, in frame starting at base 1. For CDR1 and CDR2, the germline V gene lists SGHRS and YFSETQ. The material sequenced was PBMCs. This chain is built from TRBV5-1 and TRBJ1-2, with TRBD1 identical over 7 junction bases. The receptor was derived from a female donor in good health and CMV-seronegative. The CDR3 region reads CASSIPGQSYGYTF. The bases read TGCGCCAGCAGCATCCCGGGACAGAGCTATGGCTACACCTTC.